Presented here are 19 T cell receptor beta chains from one specimen sequenced in a study of cytomegalovirus exposure and HLA in healthy donors. Clones were sequenced by immunoSEQ multiplex PCR, and TCRdb holds only the in-frame ones, with some missing. The data show a few hundred thousand clones, with around 86% seen just once and 1% held by the top ten. Input material: PBMCs. The receptors originated from a woman between 18 and 29 years old in good health and CMV-seronegative.

The J gene is TRBJ1-2, the V gene TRBV5-1; D possibly corresponds to TRBD1 (5 bases). Deletions cut 0 bases from V and 4 bases from J, with 7 bases between. The CDR3 runs 13 residues. Germline-derived CDR1 and CDR2 are SGHRS and YFSETQ. The CDR3 reads CASSLDRIYGYTF. Here the CDR3 DNA reads TGCGCCAGCAGCTTGGACAGGATCTATGGCTACACCTTC.

The chain joins TRBV27 to TRBJ2-7, with TRBD2 identical over 7 bases. Trimming removed 1 base from V and 1 base from J; junction bases left unmatched: 1. The CDR3 is made up of 14 amino acids. Germline V gives CDR1 MNHEY, CDR2 SMNVEV (reference sequence). The CDR3 region has the DNA TGTGCCAGCAGTTTATTGGGGGGGTCCTACGAGCAGTACTTC. It codes for CASSLLGGSYEQYF.

This CDR3 is CASSFASEIAYEQYF. CDR3 nucleotides: TGTGCCAGCAGTTTTGCTAGCGAGATCGCCTACGAGCAGTACTTC. V gene TRBV28 combines with J gene TRBJ2-7; possibly TRBD2 for D (6 bases). V lost 3 bases, J lost 2 bases, and 14 bases lay in between. CDR3 length: 15 residues. CDR1 is MDHEN and CDR2 is SYDVKM in the germline V gene.

In its sample, this clone was seen a few times. The V gene is TRBV5-1, the J gene TRBJ1-1; no firm D call. This CDR3 contains 13 residues. Germline assignment: CDR1 SGHRS and CDR2 YFSETQ. V was cut by 3 bases and J by 1 base, with 7 bases left in between. The CDR3 spells CASSSEGNTEAFF. CDR3 nucleotide sequence: TGCGCCAGCAGCTCCGAGGGGAACACTGAAGCTTTCTTT.

As to this clone: Other DNA sequences of this sample code for an identical CDR3. The V and J genes are TRBV6-5 and TRBJ2-5; 10 nucleotides agree with TRBD1. The germline V gene has CDR1 MNHEY and CDR2 SVGAGI. CDR3 size: 15 residues. J lost 5 bases, V lost 0 bases, and 3 bases had no gene match. The CDR3 nucleotides read TGTGCCAGCAGTTACTCGGGACAGGGGAGGGAGACCCAGTACTTC. Amino acids: CASSYSGQGRETQYF.

The chain employs TRBV29-1 and TRBJ1-1; D possibly corresponds to TRBD1 (6 bases). In germline, CDR1 is SQVTM, CDR2 ANQGSEA. The CDR3 covers 14 residues. The V end was cut by 4 bases, the J end by 4 bases, with 16 bases between. CDR3 sequence: CSVVAGVGVTEAFF. CDR3 bases: TGCAGCGTTGTAGCAGGGGTAGGTGTCACTGAAGCTTTCTTT.

The chain has TRBV27 and TRBJ2-7; 10 nucleotides agree with TRBD1. CDR3 length: 16 amino acids. From germline, CDR1 is MNHEY and CDR2 SMNVEV (reference sequence). The trim removed 2 bases at V and 3 bases at J, leaving 7 bases unmatched. The CDR3 nucleotides are TGTGCCAGCAGTTTAACTTCACGGGACAGGGGCTACGAGCAGTACTTC. Amino acids: CASSLTSRDRGYEQYF.

The chain carries TRBV30 and TRBJ2-7, with 8 bases identical to TRBD2. Germline V CDR1 and CDR2: GTSNPN, SVGIG (reference sequence). V dropped 1 base and J dropped 4; count of bases not matched to a gene: 3. The CDR3 runs to 13 residues. The CDR3 region has the DNA TGTGCCTGGAGTGGACTAGCGTTGTACGAGCAGTACTTC. Amino acids: CAWSGLALYEQYF.

This chain joins TRBV7-9 and TRBJ2-3; 8 bases line up with TRBD1. The CDR3 covers 15 residues. V lost 5 bases to trimming and J lost 0 bases; unmatched junction nucleotides: 4. Germline V gene sequence: CDR1 SEHNR, CDR2 FQNEAQ (reference sequence). CDR3 in amino acids: CASSTDRGSTDTQYF. The CDR3, as DNA: TGTGCCAGCAGCACTGACAGGGGAAGCACAGATACGCAGTATTTT.

The chain recombines TRBV7-7 with TRBJ2-3; TRBD2 agrees at 13 bases. The length of the CDR3 is 15 residues. The trim removed 5 bases at V and 4 bases at J, leaving 3 bases unmatched. Per germline, CDR1 SSHAT and CDR2 FNYEAQ (reference sequence). CDR3 coding DNA: TGTGCCAGCAGCCCGGGACTAGCGGGACCAGATACGCAGTATTTT. It codes for CASSPGLAGPDTQYF.

Comments on this clone: Sequence at one end of the junction differs from germline and may be a read error. This chain joins TRBV7-7 and TRBJ1-1; 8 nucleotides agree with TRBD1. The CDR3 is made up of 13 amino acids. Germline-derived CDR1 and CDR2 are SSHAT and FNYEAQ (reference sequence). Here the CDR3 DNA reads TGTGCTAGCAGCTTAGACAGGGGCACTGAAGCTTTCTTT. This codes for CASSLDRGTEAFF.

The V gene is TRBV30, the J gene TRBJ2-7; tentatively, D is TRBD1 (6 bases). This CDR3 region has 13 residues. Looked up from germline, CDR1 is GTSNPN and CDR2 is SVGIG (reference sequence). V dropped 2 bases and J dropped 4 bases, with 12 bases sitting between them. CDR3 region: CAWSRTVYYEQYF. The CDR3 region has the DNA TGTGCCTGGAGTAGGACAGTTTATTACGAGCAGTACTTC.

The chain couples TRBV30 to TRBJ2-5; no reliable D call. This CDR3 contains 11 residues. V gave up 2 bases and J gave up 5 bases, with 6 bases separating them. The V gene's germline CDR1 is GTSNPN and CDR2 SVGIG (reference sequence). CDR3 loop: CAWSPEETQYF. In nucleotides, the CDR3 is TGTGCCTGGAGTCCTGAGGAGACCCAGTACTTC.

V gene TRBV30 combines with J gene TRBJ1-2; unclear D gene. In germline, CDR1 is GTSNPN, CDR2 SVGIG (reference sequence). CDR3 length: 14 residues. V lost 0 bases, J lost 0 bases, and 8 bases lay in between. CDR3 amino acids: CAWSVGASNYGYTF. In nucleotides, the CDR3 is TGTGCCTGGAGTGTTGGAGCCTCTAACTATGGCTACACCTTC.

The genes are TRBV2 and TRBJ1-2; D remains ambiguous. Germline V CDR1 and CDR2: SNHLY, FYNNEI. The V and J ends lost 7 bases and 4 bases respectively, with 13 bases between them. CDR3 length: 13 amino acids. The CDR3 region has the DNA TGTGCCAGCAACCTCGAGATGAGCTATGGCTACACCTTC. Protein product: CASNLEMSYGYTF.

This clone was recorded only once. This rearrangement joins TRBV7-6 to TRBJ2-2, with 7 bases that match TRBD1. Per the germline V gene, CDR1 is SGHVS and CDR2 is FNYEAQ. V lost 5 bases to trimming and J lost 3 bases; unmatched junction nucleotides: 12. The CDR3 length is 17 residues. The CDR3 coding sequence is TGTGCCAGCAGCATCAACAGGGGCGGAGCGGACACCGGGGAGCTGTTTTTT. Amino acid sequence: CASSINRGGADTGELFF.

V usage is TRBV10-3 and J usage is TRBJ2-7, with TRBD2 identical over 12 bases. The CDR3 loop spans 14 amino acids. Germline CDR1 and CDR2: ENHRY and SYGVKD. V trimming: 3 bases; J trimming: 11 bases; junction bases outside the gene matches: 8. Here the CDR3 reads CAISDSSLAGGEYF. The DNA of the CDR3 is TGTGCCATCAGTGACAGTAGCCTAGCGGGAGGGGAGTACTTC.

The chain couples TRBV30 to TRBJ2-3; 8 bases fit TRBD2. J gave up 1 base and V 0 bases, and 9 bases lay outside the gene matches. Germline V gene lookup returns CDR1 GTSNPN and CDR2 SVGIG (reference sequence). CDR3 size: 17 residues. Here the CDR3 DNA reads TGTGCCTGGAGTGTATTCCGAACTAGCGGCCGCACAGATACGCAGTATTTT. It encodes CAWSVFRTSGRTDTQYF.

CDR3 coding DNA: TGTGCCAGCAGTTTCGGGTCCAACGGTGCGCCCCAGCATTTT. Protein: CASSFGSNGAPQHF. The chain employs TRBV27 and TRBJ1-5; D gene unclear. Germline CDR1 reads MNHEY; CDR2 reads SMNVEV (reference sequence). The V end lost 3 bases, the J end lost 9 bases, and 15 bases lay between the germline ends. This CDR3 comprises 14 residues.